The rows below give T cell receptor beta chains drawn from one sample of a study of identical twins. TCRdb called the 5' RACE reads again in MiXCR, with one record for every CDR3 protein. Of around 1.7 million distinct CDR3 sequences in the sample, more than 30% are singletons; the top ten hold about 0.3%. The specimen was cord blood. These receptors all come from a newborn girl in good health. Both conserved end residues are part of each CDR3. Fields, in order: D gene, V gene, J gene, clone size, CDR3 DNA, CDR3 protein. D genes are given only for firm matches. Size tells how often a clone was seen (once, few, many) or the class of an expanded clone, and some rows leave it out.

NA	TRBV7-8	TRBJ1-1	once	TGTGCCAGCAGCACCCGAAGGGTTCAGGACACTGAAGCTTTCTTT	CASSTRRVQDTEAFF
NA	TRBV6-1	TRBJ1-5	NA	TGTGCCAGCAGTGCAACAATAACAGGTAGCAATCAGCCCCAGCATTTT	CASSATITGSNQPQHF
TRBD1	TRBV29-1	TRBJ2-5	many	TGCAGCGTTTACCGGGACAGGGTGGAGACCCAGTACTTC	CSVYRDRVETQYF
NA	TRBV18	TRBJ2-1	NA	TGTGCCAGCTCCCGCGGGGACGGTTTTGAGCAGTTCTTC	CASSRGDGFEQFF
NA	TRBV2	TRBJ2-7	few	TGTGCCAGCAGGGATCGCGCGACGCCGCCCTACAATGAGCAGTACTTC	CASRDRATPPYNEQYF
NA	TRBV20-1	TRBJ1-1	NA	TGCAGTGCTACCCGTACAGGGAGGACTGAAGCTTTCTTT	CSATRTGRTEAFF
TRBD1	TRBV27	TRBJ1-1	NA	TGTGCCAGCAGTTTGGACAGGGCTTCCACTGAAGCTTTCTTT	CASSLDRASTEAFF
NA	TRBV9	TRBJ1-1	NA	TGTGCCAGCAGCGTAGTCAATAAAATGGGCACTGAAGCTTTCTTT	CASSVVNKMGTEAFF
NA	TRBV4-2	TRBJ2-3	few	TGTGCCAGCAGCCACGACCCCCGCACAGATACGCAGTATTTT	CASSHDPRTDTQYF
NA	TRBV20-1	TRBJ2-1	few	TGCAGTGCTAGATGGGTGTACAATGAGCAGTTCTTC	CSARWVYNEQFF
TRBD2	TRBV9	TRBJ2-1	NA	TGTGCCAGCAGCGTAGTTCAGCGGGGGGCAAGTTACAATGAGCAGTTCTTC	CASSVVQRGASYNEQFF
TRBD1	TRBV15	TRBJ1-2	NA	TGTGCCACCAGCAGACGACAGGGTCATGGCTACACCTTC	CATSRRQGHGYTF
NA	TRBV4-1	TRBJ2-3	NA	TGCGCCAGCAGCCCTTTACACCGTTCCACAGATACGCAGTATTTT	CASSPLHRSTDTQYF
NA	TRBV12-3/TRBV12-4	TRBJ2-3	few	TGTGCCAGCACCATTCGAGAGGGGGGCATGGATACGCAGTATTTT	CASTIREGGMDTQYF
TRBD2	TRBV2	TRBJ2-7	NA	TGTGCCAGCAGCGTACCGACTAGCGGGGCCTACAATGAGCAGTACTTC	CASSVPTSGAYNEQYF
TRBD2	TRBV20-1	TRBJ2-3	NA	TGCAGTGCGCATCCACTAGCGGGAGACGGGTATACGCAGTATTTT	CSAHPLAGDGYTQYF
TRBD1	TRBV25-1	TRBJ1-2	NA	TGTGCCAGCAGTGAATTGGGTCAGGGGGCCTATGGCTACACCTTC	CASSELGQGAYGYTF
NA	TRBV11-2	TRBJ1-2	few	TGTGCCAGCAGTCCCCTTGGCTACACCTTC	CASSPLGYTF
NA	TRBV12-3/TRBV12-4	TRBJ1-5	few	TGTGCCAGCAGTTCGATCAGGGGACAGCCCCAGCATTTT	CASSSIRGQPQHF
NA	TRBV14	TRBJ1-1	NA	TGTGCCAGCAGCCTACTCTTAACTGAAGCTTTCTTT	CASSLLLTEAFF
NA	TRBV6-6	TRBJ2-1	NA	TGTGCCAGCAGGTCCGACAGGTCCCAAAGTTTCAACAATGAGCAGTTCTTC	CASRSDRSQSFNNEQFF
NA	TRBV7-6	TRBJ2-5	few	TGTGCCAGCAGCTTAATCCCGGCATTCCAAGAGACCCAGTACTTC	CASSLIPAFQETQYF
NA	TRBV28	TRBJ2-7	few	TGTGCCAGCAGTTTATGCCTTGTCGTACCCCCGGACGAGCAGTACTTC	CASSLCLVVPPDEQYF
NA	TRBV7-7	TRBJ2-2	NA	TGTGCTAGCAGCTGGCGCATCGACACCGGGGAGCTGTTTTTT	CASSWRIDTGELFF
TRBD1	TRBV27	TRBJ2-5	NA	TGTGCCAGCAGTTACAGGGGTCTCAAGACCCAGTACTTC	CASSYRGLKTQYF
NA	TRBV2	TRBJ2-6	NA	TGTGCCGGAGGCTCTGGGGCCAACGTCCTGACTTTC	CAGGSGANVLTF